The next 8 T cell receptor beta chains were all read from a single sample in a study of a mutant IDH1 vaccine in newly diagnosed glioma. For these receptors, no antigen is known. The data were produced by immunoSEQ multiplex PCR, yet TCRdb's version contains in-frame clones alone and is incomplete. The sample has 27,000 or so clones; under 85% are singletons. Time point given: week 5, during vaccination. Topical imiquimod accompanied each vaccine dose, which consisted of 300 ug of mutant IDH1 20-mer peptide. This specimen consisted of PBMCs, obtained from a glioma patient whose treatment included an IDH1 peptide vaccine. The receptors stem from a man in his forties with glioma. Some clones in this sample may be carry-over from other donors' samples.

V is TRBV5-1 and J is TRBJ1-1; tentative D call: TRBD1 (5 bases). V was clipped by 3 bases and J by 1 base, with 7 bases between them. The length of the CDR3 is 13 residues. CDR1 and CDR2 (germline): SGHRS, YFSETQ. The CDR3 loop reads CASSSQGNTEAFF. The CDR3, as DNA: TGCGCCAGCAGCTCCCAGGGGAACACTGAAGCTTTCTTT. Using reference TRBV5-1 and TRBJ1-1 for the parts outside the CDR3, the full variable domain is KAGVTQTPRYLIKTRGQQVTLSCSPISGHRSVSWYQQTPGQGLQFLFEYFSETQRNKGNFPGRFSGRQFSNSRSEMNVSTLELGDSALYLCASSSQGNTEAFFGQGTRLTVV.

The chain is built from TRBV29-1 and TRBJ2-1; tentatively, D is TRBD1 or TRBD2 (6 bases each). This CDR3 spans 12 amino acids. Germline CDR1 SQVTM, CDR2 ANQGSEA. V dropped 7 bases and J dropped 7 bases, with 14 bases sitting between them. The CDR3 spells CSGGASMNEQFF. CDR3 coding DNA: TGCAGCGGGGGGGCCAGCATGAATGAGCAGTTCTTC.

The V and J genes are TRBV18 and TRBJ1-3; D call uncertain. Germline CDR1 reads KGHSH; CDR2 reads LQKENI. Trimming removed 2 bases at V and 1 base at J, with 6 bases between. The CDR3 covers 14 residues. CDR3 sequence reads: CASSPIQSGNTIYF. CDR3 in DNA: TGTGCCAGCTCACCAATACAATCTGGAAACACCATATATTTT. The variable domain in full, completed from reference TRBV18 and TRBJ1-3, reads NAGVMQNPRHLVRRRGQEARLRCSPMKGHSHVYWYRQLPEEGLKFMVYLQKENIIDESGMPKERFSAEFPKEGPSILRIQQVVRGDSAAYFCASSPIQSGNTIYFGEGSWLTVV.

The chain couples TRBV9 to TRBJ1-6, with D maybe TRBD1 (6 bases). The V end lost 0 bases, the J end lost 9 bases, and 7 bases lay between the germline ends. CDR3 length equals 13 residues. The germline V gene encodes CDR1 SGDLS and CDR2 YYNGEE. The CDR3, as DNA: TGTGCCAGCAGCGTAGAACAGGGTTCACCCCTCCACTTT. As protein: CASSVEQGSPLHF.

The rearrangement uses TRBV29-1 and TRBJ1-1, with a tentative D call TRBD1 (6 bases). Looked up from germline, CDR1 is SQVTM and CDR2 is ANQGSEA. The CDR3 consists of 11 residues. V was shortened by 6 bases and J by 3 bases, with 8 bases between the two germline ends. The CDR3 region has the DNA TGCAGCGTCCAGGGGTACACTGAAGCTTTCTTT. Its translation is CSVQGYTEAFF.

This clone has more than one count but fewer than ten. The gene calls are TRBV6-6 and TRBJ1-6; a weak D match, TRBD1 (5 bases). The CDR3 runs to 13 residues. V was shortened by 8 bases and J by 3 bases, with 8 bases between the two germline ends. Germline values: CDR1 MNHNY, CDR2 SVGAGI (reference sequence). CDR3 residues: CASRGSYNSPLHF. The CDR3 DNA reads TGTGCCAGCCGGGGCAGCTATAATTCACCCCTCCACTTT.

This chain joins TRBV19 and TRBJ1-1; 7 bases are a match to TRBD1. The V gene's germline CDR1 is LNHDA and CDR2 SQIVND (reference sequence). After removal of 4 bases from V and 4 bases from J, the junction contained 12 bases not matched to a gene. The CDR3 covers 16 residues. The CDR3 sequence: CASSTAGTARVTEAFF. The CDR3 coding sequence is TGTGCCAGTAGTACGGCCGGGACAGCGCGCGTCACTGAAGCTTTCTTT.

Only a few counts were recorded for this clone. V usage is TRBV6-6 and J usage is TRBJ1-6; perhaps TRBD1 as D (6 bases). This CDR3 is 15 amino acids long. Germline V gene data show CDR1 as MNHNY and CDR2 as SVGAGI (reference sequence). Trimming took 0 bases from V and 8 from J, leaving 11 bases between them. This chain's CDR3 is CASSYSVDRHSPLHF. CDR3 bases: TGTGCCAGCAGTTACTCCGTAGACAGGCATTCACCCCTCCACTTT.